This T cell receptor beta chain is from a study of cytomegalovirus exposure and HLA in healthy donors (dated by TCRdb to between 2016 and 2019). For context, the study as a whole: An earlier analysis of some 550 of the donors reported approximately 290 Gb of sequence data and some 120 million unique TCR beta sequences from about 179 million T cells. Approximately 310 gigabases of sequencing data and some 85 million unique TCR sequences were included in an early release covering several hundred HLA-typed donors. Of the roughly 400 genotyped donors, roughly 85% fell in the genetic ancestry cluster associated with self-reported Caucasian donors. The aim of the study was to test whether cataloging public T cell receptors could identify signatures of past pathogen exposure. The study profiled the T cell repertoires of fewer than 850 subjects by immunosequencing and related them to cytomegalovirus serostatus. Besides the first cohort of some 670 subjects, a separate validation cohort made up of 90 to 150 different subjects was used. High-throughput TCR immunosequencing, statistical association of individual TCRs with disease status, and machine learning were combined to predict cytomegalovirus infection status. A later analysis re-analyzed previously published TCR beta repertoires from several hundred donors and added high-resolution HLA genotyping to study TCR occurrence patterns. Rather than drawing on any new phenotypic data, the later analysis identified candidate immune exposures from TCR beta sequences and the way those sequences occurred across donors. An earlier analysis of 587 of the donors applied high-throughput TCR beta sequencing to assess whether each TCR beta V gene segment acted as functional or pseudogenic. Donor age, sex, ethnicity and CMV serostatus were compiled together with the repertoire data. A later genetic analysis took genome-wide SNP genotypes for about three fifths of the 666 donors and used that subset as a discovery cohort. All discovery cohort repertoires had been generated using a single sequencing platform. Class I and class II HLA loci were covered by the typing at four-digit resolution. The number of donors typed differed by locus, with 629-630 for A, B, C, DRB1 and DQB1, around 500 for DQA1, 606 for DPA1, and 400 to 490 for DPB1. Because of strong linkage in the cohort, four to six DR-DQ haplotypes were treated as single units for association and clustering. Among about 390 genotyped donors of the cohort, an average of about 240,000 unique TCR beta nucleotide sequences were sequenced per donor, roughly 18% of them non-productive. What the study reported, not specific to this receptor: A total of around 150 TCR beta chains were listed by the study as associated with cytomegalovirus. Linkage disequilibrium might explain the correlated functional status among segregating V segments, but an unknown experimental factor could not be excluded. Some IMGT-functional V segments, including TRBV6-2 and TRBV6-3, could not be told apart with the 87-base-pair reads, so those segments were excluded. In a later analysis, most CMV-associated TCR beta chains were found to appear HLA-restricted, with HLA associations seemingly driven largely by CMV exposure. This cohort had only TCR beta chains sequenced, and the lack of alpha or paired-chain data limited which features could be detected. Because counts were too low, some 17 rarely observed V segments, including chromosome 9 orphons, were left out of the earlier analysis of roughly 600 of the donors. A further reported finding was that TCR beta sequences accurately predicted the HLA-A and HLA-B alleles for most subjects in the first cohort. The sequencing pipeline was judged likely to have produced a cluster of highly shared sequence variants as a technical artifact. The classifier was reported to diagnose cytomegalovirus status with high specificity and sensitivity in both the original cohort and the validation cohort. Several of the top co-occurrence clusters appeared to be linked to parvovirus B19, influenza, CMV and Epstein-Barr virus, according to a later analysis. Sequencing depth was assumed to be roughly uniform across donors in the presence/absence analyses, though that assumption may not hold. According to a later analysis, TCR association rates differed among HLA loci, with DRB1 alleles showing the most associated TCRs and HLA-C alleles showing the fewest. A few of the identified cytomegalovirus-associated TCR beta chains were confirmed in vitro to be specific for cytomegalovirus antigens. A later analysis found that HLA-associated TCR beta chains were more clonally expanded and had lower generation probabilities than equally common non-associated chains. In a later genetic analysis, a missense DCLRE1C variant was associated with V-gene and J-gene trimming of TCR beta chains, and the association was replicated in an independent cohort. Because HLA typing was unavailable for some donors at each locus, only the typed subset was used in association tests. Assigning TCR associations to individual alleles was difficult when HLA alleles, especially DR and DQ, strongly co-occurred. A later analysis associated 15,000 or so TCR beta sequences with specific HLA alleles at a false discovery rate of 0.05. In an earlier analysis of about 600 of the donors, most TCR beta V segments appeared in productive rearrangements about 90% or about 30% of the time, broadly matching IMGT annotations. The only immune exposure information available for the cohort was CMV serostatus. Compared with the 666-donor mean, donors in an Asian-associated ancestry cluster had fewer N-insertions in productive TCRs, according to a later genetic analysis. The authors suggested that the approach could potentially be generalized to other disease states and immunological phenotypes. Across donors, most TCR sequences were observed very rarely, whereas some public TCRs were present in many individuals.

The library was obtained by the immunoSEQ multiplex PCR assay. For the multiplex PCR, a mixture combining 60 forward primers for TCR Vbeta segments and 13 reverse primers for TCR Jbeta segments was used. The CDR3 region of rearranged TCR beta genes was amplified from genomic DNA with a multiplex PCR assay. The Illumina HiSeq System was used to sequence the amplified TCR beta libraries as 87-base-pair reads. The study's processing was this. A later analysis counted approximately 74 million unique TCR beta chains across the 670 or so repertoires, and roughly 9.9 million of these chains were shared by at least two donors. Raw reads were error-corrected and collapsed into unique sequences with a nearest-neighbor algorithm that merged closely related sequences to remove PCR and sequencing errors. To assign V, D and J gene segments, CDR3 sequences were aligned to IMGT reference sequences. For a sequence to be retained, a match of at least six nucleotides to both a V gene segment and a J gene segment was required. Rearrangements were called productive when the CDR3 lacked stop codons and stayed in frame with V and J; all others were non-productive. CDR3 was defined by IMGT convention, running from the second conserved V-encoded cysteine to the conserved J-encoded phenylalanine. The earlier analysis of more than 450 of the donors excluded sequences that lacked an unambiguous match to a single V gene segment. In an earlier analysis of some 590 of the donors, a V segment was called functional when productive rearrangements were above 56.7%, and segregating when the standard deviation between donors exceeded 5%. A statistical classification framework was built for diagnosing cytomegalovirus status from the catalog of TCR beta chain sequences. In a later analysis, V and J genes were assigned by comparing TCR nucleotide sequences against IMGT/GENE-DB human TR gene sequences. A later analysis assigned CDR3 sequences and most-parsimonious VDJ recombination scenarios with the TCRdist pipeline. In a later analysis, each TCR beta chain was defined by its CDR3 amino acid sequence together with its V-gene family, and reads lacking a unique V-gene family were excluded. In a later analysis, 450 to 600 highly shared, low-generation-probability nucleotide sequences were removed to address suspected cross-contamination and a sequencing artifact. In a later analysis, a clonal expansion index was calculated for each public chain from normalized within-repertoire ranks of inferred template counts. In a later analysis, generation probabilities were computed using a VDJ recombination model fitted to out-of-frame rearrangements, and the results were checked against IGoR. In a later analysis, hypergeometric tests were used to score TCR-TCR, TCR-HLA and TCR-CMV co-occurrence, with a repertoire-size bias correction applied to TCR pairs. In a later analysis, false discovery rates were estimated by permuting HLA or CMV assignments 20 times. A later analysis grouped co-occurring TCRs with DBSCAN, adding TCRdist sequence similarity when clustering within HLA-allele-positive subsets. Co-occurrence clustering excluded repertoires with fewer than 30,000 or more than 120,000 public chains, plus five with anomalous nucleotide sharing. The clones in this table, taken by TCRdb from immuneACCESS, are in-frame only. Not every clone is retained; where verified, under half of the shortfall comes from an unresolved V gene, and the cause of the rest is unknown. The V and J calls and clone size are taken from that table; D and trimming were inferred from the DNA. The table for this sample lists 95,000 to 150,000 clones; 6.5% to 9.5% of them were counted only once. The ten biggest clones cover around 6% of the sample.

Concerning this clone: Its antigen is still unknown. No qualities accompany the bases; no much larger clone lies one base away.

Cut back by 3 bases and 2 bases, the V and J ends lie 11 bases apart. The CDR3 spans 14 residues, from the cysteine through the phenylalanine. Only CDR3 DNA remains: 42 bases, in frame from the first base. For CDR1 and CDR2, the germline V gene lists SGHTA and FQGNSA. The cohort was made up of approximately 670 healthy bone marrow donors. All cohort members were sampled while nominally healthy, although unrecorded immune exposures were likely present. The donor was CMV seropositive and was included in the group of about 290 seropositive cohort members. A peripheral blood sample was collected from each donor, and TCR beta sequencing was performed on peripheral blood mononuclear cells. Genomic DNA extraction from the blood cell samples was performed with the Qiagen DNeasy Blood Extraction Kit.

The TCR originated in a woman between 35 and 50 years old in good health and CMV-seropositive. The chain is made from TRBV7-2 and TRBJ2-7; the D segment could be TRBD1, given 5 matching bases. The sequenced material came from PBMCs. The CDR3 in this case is CASSLRTKPYEQYF. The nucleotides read TGTGCCAGCAGCTTGAGGACAAAACCCTACGAGCAGTACTTC.